This TCR beta chain was captured in a study of blood T cell repertoires in COVID-19. Study-level information: COVID-19 samples collected from the United States, Italy and Spain covered acute and convalescent phases. The cDNA or gDNA used as material had been derived from T cells, B-cell-depleted T cells, or PBMCs.

J lost 10 bases, V lost 6 bases, and 7 bases had no gene match. Germline V lookup: CDR1 SNHLY, CDR2 FYNNEI. This CDR3 comprises 15 residues. Original data processing: Reference gene primer amplification in the assay estimated nucleated cell counts. Profiled with immunoSEQ multiplex PCR; TCRdb holds only in-frame clones, not every one. The V and J calls and clone size are taken from that table; D and trimming were inferred from the DNA. This table has about 110,000 clones, about 80% appearing once. The chain links TRBV2 to TRBJ2-3; TRBD2 aligns across 16 bases. The sequencing input was peripheral blood. This TCR derives from a woman at least 80 years old with acute or convalescent COVID-19. CDR3 nucleotide sequence: TGTGCCAGCAGCCACGGGGGACTAGCGGGGGGGCCGCAGTATTTT. This translates into CASSHGGLAGGPQYF.